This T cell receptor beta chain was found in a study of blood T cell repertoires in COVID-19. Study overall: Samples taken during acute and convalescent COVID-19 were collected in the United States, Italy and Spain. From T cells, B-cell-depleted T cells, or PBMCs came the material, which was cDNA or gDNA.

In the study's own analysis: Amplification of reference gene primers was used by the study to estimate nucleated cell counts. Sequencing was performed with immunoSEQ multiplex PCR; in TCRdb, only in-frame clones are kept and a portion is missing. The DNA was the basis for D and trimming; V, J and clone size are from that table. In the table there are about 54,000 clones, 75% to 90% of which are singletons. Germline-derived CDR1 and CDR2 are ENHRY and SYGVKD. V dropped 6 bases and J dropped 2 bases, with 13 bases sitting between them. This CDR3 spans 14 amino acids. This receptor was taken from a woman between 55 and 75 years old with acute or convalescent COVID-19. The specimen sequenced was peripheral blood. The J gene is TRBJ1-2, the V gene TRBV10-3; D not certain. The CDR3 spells CAIRVPGNNYGYTF. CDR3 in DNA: TGTGCCATCAGAGTGCCCGGGAACAACTATGGCTACACCTTC.